A single sample gave rise to the 30 T cell receptor beta chains below, sequenced in a study of blood T cell repertoires in COVID-19 (dated by TCRdb to about 2020). Receptor amplification or capture employed the immunoSEQ multiplex PCR assay. Held by TCRdb, this immuneACCESS table contains in-frame sequences only and omits some clones. Under half of the omission traces to an unresolved V gene where checked; the cause of the rest is unknown. A total of about 440,000 clones appear in this sample, nearly 90% of them only once. The ten biggest clones cover about 2.1% of the sample. The source material was PBMCs or T cells enriched from blood (not recorded which). These TCRs come from a woman younger than 30 with acute COVID-19.

V and J are TRBV25-1 and TRBJ1-6; D is ambiguous. The germline gives CDR1 MGHDK, CDR2 SYGVNS. This CDR3 is 12 amino acids long. The V end was cut by 1 base, the J end by 9 bases, with 4 bases between. CDR3 DNA: TGTGCCAGCAGTGAATCAGGTTCACCCCTCCACTTT. It codes for CASSESGSPLHF. Full variable domain (outside the CDR3, taken from reference TRBV25-1 and TRBJ1-6): EADIYQTPRYLVIGTGKKITLECSQTMGHDKMYWYQQDPGMELHLIHYSYGVNSTEKGDLSSESTVSRIRTEHFPLTLESARPSHTSQYLCASSESGSPLHFGNGTRLTVT.

The chain couples TRBV6-4 to TRBJ2-5, with 8 bases lining up with TRBD1. J gave up 5 bases and V 4 bases, and 9 bases lay outside the gene matches. Germline-derived CDR1 and CDR2 are MRHNA and SNTAGT. The CDR3 spans 15 residues. CDR3 DNA: TGTGCCAGCAGTGCTTCGACAGGGGCTTTGGAGACCCAGTACTTC. It specifies CASSASTGALETQYF.

The chain employs TRBV5-1 and TRBJ1-2; 8 positions match TRBD1. The CDR3 runs to 12 residues. Per the germline V gene, CDR1 is SGHRS and CDR2 is YFSETQ. V dropped 2 bases and J dropped 14; count of bases not matched to a gene: 8. This chain's CDR3 is CASSFHPGDRTF. The CDR3 DNA is TGCGCCAGCAGCTTTCACCCTGGGGACAGGACCTTC.

The chain links TRBV4-1 to TRBJ2-1; a possible D gene is TRBD2 (6 bases). The CDR3 loop spans 15 amino acids. The germline V gene encodes CDR1 MGHRA and CDR2 YSYEKL. Trimming left V 1 base short and J 8 bases short, with 15 bases between. CDR3 nucleotides: TGCGCCAGCAGCCAAGGTACTAGCCTGGAGGATGAGCAGTTCTTC. It is translated as CASSQGTSLEDEQFF.

The rearrangement uses TRBV5-4 and TRBJ2-7; tentatively, D is TRBD1 (6 bases). The germline V gene has CDR1 SGHNT and CDR2 YYREEE (reference sequence). CDR3 length: 13 residues. The V end lost 1 base, the J end lost 2 bases, and 7 bases lay between the germline ends. The CDR3 DNA sequence: TGTGCCAGCAGCTTGAAGGGGGCCTACGAGCAGTACTTC. Its translation: CASSLKGAYEQYF. The entire variable domain, with the rest obtained from reference TRBV5-4 and TRBJ2-7, is as follows: ETGVTQSPTHLIKTRGQQVTLRCSSQSGHNTVSWYQQALGQGPQFIFQYYREEENGRGNFPPRFSGLQFPNYSSELNVNALELDDSALYLCASSLKGAYEQYFGPGTRLTVT.

The chain employs TRBV11-2 and TRBJ2-1, with D perhaps TRBD1 (5 bases). CDR3 length: 15 residues. V was pared by 4 bases and J by 3 bases, with 13 bases between. Germline V CDR1 and CDR2: SGHAT, FQNNGV. CDR3: CASSSGHVFYNEQFF. As DNA, the CDR3 is TGTGCCAGCAGCTCTGGACACGTTTTCTACAATGAGCAGTTCTTC.

CDR3 bases: TGTGCCGGTTCAAGGGGGTCCTACGAGCAGTACTTC. Protein sequence: CAGSRGSYEQYF. The V call is TRBV28, the J call TRBJ2-7; D might be TRBD1 (6 bases). The CDR3 is 12 amino acids. Trimming removed 11 bases at V and 1 base at J, with 12 bases between. CDR1 and CDR2 (germline): MDHEN, SYDVKM.

V gene TRBV19 combines with J gene TRBJ2-2; 7 nucleotides line up with TRBD2. Trimming at V came to 2 bases and at J to 0 bases, leaving 0 bases not matched to a gene. Per the germline V gene, CDR1 is LNHDA and CDR2 is SQIVND (reference sequence). CDR3 size: 15 residues. The CDR3, as DNA: TGTGCCAGTAGTATACTAGCGGCGAACACCGGGGAGCTGTTTTTT. Its protein product is CASSILAANTGELFF.

This clone has more than one count but fewer than ten. The chain couples TRBV7-9 to TRBJ2-1; 7 nucleotides align to TRBD1. J gave up 8 bases and V 5 bases, and 9 bases lay outside the gene matches. The CDR3 consists of 14 residues. Germline lookup yields CDR1 SEHNR and CDR2 FQNEAQ (reference sequence). The chain's CDR3 is CASSRDRVGYEQFF. CDR3 nucleotide sequence: TGTGCCAGCAGCCGCGACAGGGTAGGATATGAGCAGTTCTTC.

This clone was seen a few times. CDR3 sequence reads: CASSTGDHGYTF. CDR3 bases: TGTGCCAGCAGTACAGGGGATCATGGCTACACCTTC. The chain has TRBV28 and TRBJ1-2; TRBD1 matches 7 bases. Unmatched junction bases numbered 3, after V lost 5 bases and J lost 6 bases. CDR1 MDHEN and CDR2 SYDVKM come from the germline V gene. This CDR3 is built from 12 residues.

The chain recombines TRBV5-4 with TRBJ1-2, with D possibly TRBD1 on 6 matching bases. Per germline, CDR1 SGHNT and CDR2 YYREEE (reference sequence). Trimming removed 4 bases from V and 8 bases from J, with 24 bases in between. This CDR3 has 16 residues. The CDR3 loop is CASSPRVGQSHRGYTF. CDR3 in DNA: TGTGCCAGCAGCCCCCGGGTTGGACAGAGTCACCGAGGCTACACCTTC.

The rearrangement joins TRBV28 to TRBJ2-7, with 7 bases that match TRBD2. Unmatched junction bases numbered 20, after V lost 6 bases and J lost 3 bases. CDR3 length: 18 amino acids. In germline, CDR1 is MDHEN, CDR2 SYDVKM. CDR3: CASSIISRGLADYYEQYF. In DNA form, the CDR3 reads TGTGCCAGCAGCATAATTTCGAGAGGGCTAGCGGATTACTACGAGCAGTACTTC. The variable domain in full, completed from reference TRBV28 and TRBJ2-7, reads DVKVTQSSRYLVKRTGEKVFLECVQDMDHENMFWYRQDPGLGLRLIYFSYDVKMKEKGDIPEGYSVSREKKERFSLILESASTNQTSMYLCASSIISRGLADYYEQYFGPGTRLTVT.

This clone has just a few counts. The identical CDR3 is also encoded by other nucleotide sequences in the sample. The V gene is TRBV5-1, the J gene TRBJ2-3; 9 bases map to TRBD1. Germline CDR1 reads SGHRS; CDR2 reads YFSETQ. After removal of 4 bases from V and 4 bases from J, the junction contained 4 bases not matched to a gene. This CDR3 spans 14 amino acids. This CDR3 is CASSLTGGADTQYF. Written as DNA, the CDR3 is TGCGCCAGCAGCCTGACAGGGGGTGCAGATACGCAGTATTTT.

This chain links TRBV18 with TRBJ1-5, with D possibly matching TRBD1 (5 bases). Germline CDR1 reads KGHSH; CDR2 reads LQKENI. V was shortened by 4 bases and J by 4 bases, with 8 bases between the two germline ends. The CDR3 runs 13 residues. The CDR3 is CASSLQGNQPQHF. In nucleotides, the CDR3 is TGTGCCAGCTCACTCCAGGGAAATCAGCCCCAGCATTTT.

The chain employs TRBV9 and TRBJ2-2; 13 bases align to TRBD2. The CDR3 runs to 16 residues. With V trimmed by 4 bases and J by 7 bases, 7 bases remained unmatched. Germline V gene lookup returns CDR1 SGDLS and CDR2 YYNGEE. CDR3 bases: TGTGCCAGCAGCTCCGGACTAGCGGGAGTTGGCGGGGAGCTGTTTTTT. It translates to CASSSGLAGVGGELFF.

This chain joins TRBV27 and TRBJ1-4; 8 bases agree with TRBD1. The germline gives CDR1 MNHEY, CDR2 SMNVEV (reference sequence). The CDR3 length is 13 residues. V lost 6 bases, J lost 7 bases, and 4 bases stayed unmatched. In DNA form, the CDR3 reads TGTGCCAGCAGGCAGGGGGCTTTTGAAAAACTGTTTTTT. This codes for CASRQGAFEKLFF.

The chain carries TRBV7-9 and TRBJ2-3; TRBD2 matches 8 bases. This CDR3 spans 17 amino acids. The trim removed 5 bases at V and 5 bases at J, leaving 15 bases unmatched. Germline V gives CDR1 SEHNR, CDR2 FQNEAQ (reference sequence). CDR3 protein: CASSPLGQRGRRDTQYF. CDR3 DNA: TGTGCCAGCAGCCCCCTGGGGCAGCGGGGGCGAAGAGATACGCAGTATTTT.

The V gene is TRBV19, the J gene TRBJ1-6; weak D call: TRBD1 (5 bases). This CDR3 contains 14 residues. Trimming shortened V by 7 bases and J by 7 bases, and 14 bases separated the two germline ends. The germline gives CDR1 LNHDA, CDR2 SQIVND (reference sequence). The CDR3 DNA reads TGTGCCAGTAATCTCAGGGTCAGCAATTCACCCCTCCACTTT. Translating gives CASNLRVSNSPLHF.

V gene TRBV3-1 (or the pseudogene TRBV3-2) combines with J gene TRBJ1-6; a weak D match, TRBD1 (6 bases). The CDR3 has 15 residues. The V gene's germline CDR1 is LGHDT and CDR2 YNNKEL (reference sequence). Trimming cost V 4 bases and J 6 bases, with 13 bases left between them. The CDR3 loop is CASSPRTVSNSPLHF. The CDR3 nucleotides read TGTGCCAGCAGCCCGAGGACAGTCTCTAATTCACCCCTCCACTTT.

This chain uses TRBV9 with TRBJ2-5, with TRBD2 identical over 7 bases. The V and J ends lost 4 bases and 4 bases, in that order; junction bases with no gene match: 4. This CDR3 region has 13 residues. The germline CDR1 and CDR2 sequences are SGDLS and YYNGEE. The CDR3 DNA reads as TGTGCCAGCAGCACCTCTAGCGGAGAGACCCAGTACTTC. Its translation is CASSTSSGETQYF. The variable domain in full, with the rest retrieved from reference TRBV9 and TRBJ2-5, is DSGVTQTPKHLITATGQRVTLRCSPRSGDLSVYWYQQSLDQGLQFLIQYYNGEERAKGNILERFSAQQFPDLHSELNLSSLELGDSALYFCASSTSSGETQYFGPGTRLLVL.

The gene calls are TRBV5-4 and TRBJ2-1; 11 bases are shared with TRBD2. The V gene end was trimmed by 4 bases and the J gene end by 1 base; junction bases not matched to a gene: 4. The length of the CDR3 is 16 residues. The germline gives CDR1 SGHNT, CDR2 YYREEE (reference sequence). The CDR3 here is CASSPGTSGSYNEQFF. CDR3 bases: TGTGCCAGCAGCCCCGGGACTAGCGGTTCCTACAATGAGCAGTTCTTC.

The chain recombines TRBV27 with TRBJ2-3; D ambiguous. The CDR3 sequence is 15 residues long. Germline loops: CDR1 MNHEY, CDR2 SMNVEV (reference sequence). Between the trimmed V and J ends, which lost 5 bases and 0 bases, there was a span of 12 bases. The CDR3 sequence is CASSTRLSSTDTQYF. CDR3 coding DNA: TGTGCCAGCAGTACCCGACTCTCTAGCACAGATACGCAGTATTTT.

The chain is built from TRBV28 and TRBJ2-1, with TRBD2 as a possible D gene (5 bases). The V and J ends lost 2 bases and 3 bases respectively, with 8 bases between them. Germline CDR1 MDHEN, CDR2 SYDVKM. This CDR3 contains 14 residues. Here the CDR3 reads CASSLGRDYNEQFF. In nucleotides, the CDR3 is TGTGCCAGCAGTTTAGGCCGGGACTACAATGAGCAGTTCTTC.

There are a few counts of this clone. The CDR3: CASSLDIPPYEQYF. Here the CDR3 DNA reads TGCGCCAGCAGCTTGGACATCCCACCCTACGAGCAGTACTTC. The rearrangement joins TRBV5-1 to TRBJ2-7; unclear D gene. Germline CDR1 reads SGHRS; CDR2 reads YFSETQ. Trimming pared 0 bases from V and 2 bases from J, leaving 9 bases between. The CDR3 has 14 residues. The full variable domain, completed using reference TRBV5-1 and TRBJ2-7, is KAGVTQTPRYLIKTRGQQVTLSCSPISGHRSVSWYQQTPGQGLQFLFEYFSETQRNKGNFPGRFSGRQFSNSRSEMNVSTLELGDSALYLCASSLDIPPYEQYFGPGTRLTVT.

V usage is TRBV6-5 and J usage is TRBJ2-5, with TRBD1 as a possible D gene (5 bases). The CDR3 sequence is 13 residues long. From germline, CDR1 is MNHEY and CDR2 SVGAGI. V was shortened by 7 bases and J by 6 bases, with 15 bases between the two germline ends. CDR3 protein: CASNTRTSQTQYF. CDR3 bases: TGTGCCAGCAACACACGGACAAGCCAGACCCAGTACTTC.

This clone was seen a handful of times. The CDR3 DNA is TGTGCCAGCAGGGAGACTAGCGGCCCTCAAGAGACCCAGTACTTC. Protein product: CASRETSGPQETQYF. This rearrangement joins TRBV2 to TRBJ2-5; 9 bases are shared with TRBD2. After removal of 6 bases from V and 2 bases from J, the junction contained 7 bases not matched to a gene. This CDR3 is 15 amino acids long. Looked up from germline, CDR1 is SNHLY and CDR2 is FYNNEI. Combining the CDR3 with reference TRBV2 and TRBJ2-5 gives the whole variable domain EPEVTQTPSHQVTQMGQEVILRCVPISNHLYFYWYRQILGQKVEFLVSFYNNEISEKSEIFDDQFSVERPDGSNFTLKIRSTKLEDSAMYFCASRETSGPQETQYFGPGTRLLVL.

This clone came up once. The V call is TRBV11-2, the J call TRBJ2-2; 7 bases are shared with TRBD2. CDR3 size: 15 residues. V gave up 5 bases and J gave up 6 bases; unmatched junction bases: 9. The V gene's germline CDR1 is SGHAT and CDR2 FQNNGV. CDR3 region: CASSVRLAKPGELFF. In DNA form, the CDR3 reads TGTGCCAGCAGCGTACGACTAGCAAAGCCCGGGGAGCTGTTTTTT.

This clone appeared once. V gene TRBV9 combines with J gene TRBJ2-2; 10 bases agree with TRBD1. This CDR3 is 16 amino acids long. J was trimmed by 7 bases and V by 2 bases; bases with no gene match: 8. Germline CDR1 is SGDLS and CDR2 is YYNGEE. DNA for the CDR3: TGTGCCAGCAGCGTCACCGGGACAGGGGAGGTCGGGGAGCTGTTTTTT. Translation: CASSVTGTGEVGELFF.

This clone was seen a single time. The chain uses TRBV18 and TRBJ2-7; 7 bases fit TRBD2. V dropped 4 bases and J dropped 7; count of bases not matched to a gene: 4. The CDR3 spans 12 residues. Germline CDR1 reads KGHSH; CDR2 reads LQKENI. Here the CDR3 reads CASSLGEGEQYF. Here the CDR3 DNA reads TGTGCCAGCTCACTCGGGGAGGGGGAGCAGTACTTC.

The rearrangement joins TRBV30 to TRBJ2-5, with a tentative D call TRBD2 (6 bases). The germline V gene encodes CDR1 GTSNPN and CDR2 SVGIG (reference sequence). This CDR3 has 16 amino acids. V was pared by 0 bases and J by 7 bases, with 21 bases between. CDR3 nucleotide sequence: TGTGCCTGGAGTGTACGGGCTTTTCGGGACGGGGGGACCCAGTACTTC. Translated: CAWSVRAFRDGGTQYF.